The rows below give T cell receptor beta chains drawn from one sample of a study of blood T cell repertoires in COVID-19. Libraries were prepared by immunoSEQ multiplex PCR; TCRdb keeps only in-frame clonotypes and omits some of them. The sample contains about 250,000 clones, 83% of which appear only once. Sequencing input: peripheral blood. The receptors derive from a human donor in a cohort sampled during active COVID-19. CDR3s include the opening cysteine and the closing phenylalanine or tryptophan. The D gene is left open where the match is weak. Clone size is shown for a subset of rows, as once, few, many or a class of expanded clone.

clone size: -
J gene: TRBJ2-1
D gene: TRBD1
V gene: TRBV9
CDR3 DNA: TGTGCCAGCAGCCGGCGACAGGGGGGGAACAATGAGCAGTTCTTC
CDR3 protein: CASSRRQGGNNEQFF

clone size: -
J gene: TRBJ2-7
D gene: TRBD1
V gene: TRBV19
CDR3 DNA: TGTGCCACTGGGAGACAGGGGGCCTTCTACGAGCAGTACTTC
CDR3 protein: CATGRQGAFYEQYF

clone size: few
J gene: TRBJ1-1
D gene: -
V gene: TRBV7-8
CDR3 DNA: TGTGCCAGCAGCCCTACAGCAGCTGAAGCTTTCTTT
CDR3 protein: CASSPTAAEAFF

clone size: -
J gene: TRBJ2-5
D gene: TRBD2
V gene: TRBV10-1
CDR3 DNA: TGCGCCAGCAGTGAGAACGAGCGGGGGGAGACCCAGTACTTC
CDR3 protein: CASSENERGETQYF

clone size: -
J gene: TRBJ2-5
D gene: TRBD1
V gene: TRBV5-1
CDR3 DNA: TGCGCCAGCAGCTTGGAAGGGACAGGGGGCTTTGCGGAGACCCAGTACTTC
CDR3 protein: CASSLEGTGGFAETQYF

clone size: -
J gene: TRBJ2-7
D gene: TRBD2
V gene: TRBV2
CDR3 DNA: TGTGCCGGGGGGGAGAGCGGGGAGTCCTACGAGCAGTACTTC
CDR3 protein: CAGGESGESYEQYF

clone size: many
J gene: TRBJ2-7
D gene: -
V gene: TRBV5-5
CDR3 DNA: TGTGCCAGCAGCTTGGGGCAGGGGAGTTCTTCCTTCTACGAGCAGTACTTC
CDR3 protein: CASSLGQGSSSFYEQYF

clone size: few
J gene: TRBJ2-2
D gene: TRBD2
V gene: TRBV4-2
CDR3 DNA: TGTGCCAGCAGCCCCGGGCGAGCGGGAGTCGAAGGCGGGGAGCTGTTTTTT
CDR3 protein: CASSPGRAGVEGGELFF

clone size: -
J gene: TRBJ2-5
D gene: TRBD2
V gene: TRBV10-2
CDR3 DNA: TGCGCCAGCGGAGCTAGCGGGTTTTACCAAGAGACCCAGTACTTC
CDR3 protein: CASGASGFYQETQYF

clone size: -
J gene: TRBJ1-1
D gene: -
V gene: TRBV3-1/TRBV3-2
CDR3 DNA: TGTGCCAGCAGCCAGAGAGGGAAAGGAGCTTTCTTT
CDR3 protein: CASSQRGKGAFF

clone size: -
J gene: TRBJ1-1
D gene: TRBD1
V gene: TRBV7-8
CDR3 DNA: TGTGCCAGCAGCTTAGGATTTCAGGGGGACACTGAAGCTTTCTTT
CDR3 protein: CASSLGFQGDTEAFF

clone size: -
J gene: TRBJ2-5
D gene: -
V gene: TRBV7-2
CDR3 DNA: TGTGCCAGCAGCTTAGGGGGGCAGCTCCAAGAGACCCAGTACTTC
CDR3 protein: CASSLGGQLQETQYF

clone size: -
J gene: TRBJ1-2
D gene: -
V gene: TRBV4-1
CDR3 DNA: TGCGCCAGCAGCCAAGATCACCTACCGGGGTTCGTGGATGGCTACACCTTC
CDR3 protein: CASSQDHLPGFVDGYTF

clone size: -
J gene: TRBJ2-7
D gene: TRBD1
V gene: TRBV5-4
CDR3 DNA: TGTGCCAGCAGCTTGGAAAACAGGGGCGAGCAGTACTTC
CDR3 protein: CASSLENRGEQYF

clone size: few
J gene: TRBJ1-1
D gene: -
V gene: TRBV7-9
CDR3 DNA: TGTGCCAGCAGCGTATACACTGAAGCTTTCTTT
CDR3 protein: CASSVYTEAFF

clone size: -
J gene: TRBJ2-5
D gene: TRBD2
V gene: TRBV7-2
CDR3 DNA: TGTGCCAGCAGGACTACTAGCGCTCAAGAGACCCAGTACTTC
CDR3 protein: CASRTTSAQETQYF

clone size: -
J gene: TRBJ2-1
D gene: TRBD2
V gene: TRBV20-1
CDR3 DNA: TGCAGTGCTAGTAGGCTAGCGGGCTACAATGAGCAGTTCTTC
CDR3 protein: CSASRLAGYNEQFF

clone size: once
J gene: TRBJ2-3
D gene: TRBD2
V gene: TRBV24-1
CDR3 DNA: TGTGCCACCAGTGATTTGACTAGCGGGGCCTCTGGGGATACGCAGTATTTT
CDR3 protein: CATSDLTSGASGDTQYF

clone size: -
J gene: TRBJ2-3
D gene: -
V gene: TRBV5-4
CDR3 DNA: TGTGCCAGCAGCTCCGTTGGAGAGACAGATACGCAGTATTTT
CDR3 protein: CASSSVGETDTQYF

clone size: -
J gene: TRBJ1-5
D gene: -
V gene: TRBV28
CDR3 DNA: TGTGCCAGCAGTTCGGGGGGGGCGAATCAGCCCCAGCATTTT
CDR3 protein: CASSSGGANQPQHF

clone size: -
J gene: TRBJ1-5
D gene: -
V gene: TRBV3-1/TRBV3-2
CDR3 DNA: TGTGCCAGCAGCCCACGCGGAAATCAGCCCCAGCATTTT
CDR3 protein: CASSPRGNQPQHF

clone size: few
J gene: TRBJ2-5
D gene: TRBD2
V gene: TRBV6-5
CDR3 DNA: TGTGCCAGCAGTTATAGACTAGCGGGGACCCAAGAGACCCAGTACTTC
CDR3 protein: CASSYRLAGTQETQYF

clone size: -
J gene: TRBJ2-7
D gene: -
V gene: TRBV6-4
CDR3 DNA: TGTGCCAGCAGCCCAGATCCCAACTCCTACGAGCAGTACTTC
CDR3 protein: CASSPDPNSYEQYF

clone size: -
J gene: TRBJ2-5
D gene: TRBD1
V gene: TRBV4-1
CDR3 DNA: TGCGCCAGCAGCCATGGCCTGGGACAGGGAGGAGAGACCCAGTACTTC
CDR3 protein: CASSHGLGQGGETQYF